Shown below are 15 T cell receptor beta chains from a single sample sequenced in a study of blood T cell repertoires in COVID-19. Assay used: immunoSEQ multiplex PCR; TCRdb lists only in-frame clones, some missing. The sample carries around 64,000 clones, around nine tenths recorded once. Material: peripheral blood. The receptors originated from a woman under 30 with acute or convalescent COVID-19.

The table lists this clone with a count of one. V is TRBV6-1 and J is TRBJ1-5; the match to TRBD1 covers 8 bases. J lost 6 bases, V lost 2 bases, and 3 bases had no gene match. CDR3 length equals 14 residues. Germline lookup yields CDR1 MNHNS and CDR2 SASEGT. DNA for the CDR3: TGTGCCAGCAGTGAATCGGGACAGGTTCAGCCCCAGCATTTT. This encodes CASSESGQVQPQHF.

V and J are TRBV6-5 and TRBJ1-1; D might be TRBD1 (5 bases). Trimming removed 6 bases from V and 1 base from J, with 9 bases in between. This CDR3 has 13 residues. The germline V gene encodes CDR1 MNHEY and CDR2 SVGAGI. Written as DNA, the CDR3 is TGTGCCAGCAGGGAGACAGAGAACACTGAAGCTTTCTTT. Protein product: CASRETENTEAFF.

The chain carries TRBV7-9 and TRBJ1-2; D uncertain. The CDR3 runs to 13 residues. Germline CDR1 reads SEHNR; CDR2 reads FQNEAQ (reference sequence). Trimming took off 3 bases at V and 0 bases at J, with 5 bases between the two ends. CDR3 region: CASSLAPNYGYTF. DNA of the CDR3: TGTGCCAGCAGCTTGGCTCCTAACTATGGCTACACCTTC.

This chain joins TRBV5-1 and TRBJ2-6, with D perhaps matching TRBD2 (6 bases). Germline CDR1 SGHRS, CDR2 YFSETQ. Deletions cut 4 bases from V and 0 bases from J, with 11 bases between. The CDR3 is made up of 16 amino acids. The CDR3 sequence is CASSLDGSSGANVLTF. CDR3 nucleotide sequence: TGCGCCAGCAGCCTGGACGGGAGCTCTGGGGCCAACGTCCTGACTTTC.

This clone was observed a single time. The genes are TRBV19 and TRBJ1-2; D is ambiguous. Trimming left V 7 bases short and J 6 bases short, with 12 bases between. The V gene's germline CDR1 is LNHDA and CDR2 SQIVND (reference sequence). The CDR3 has 12 residues. CDR3 loop: CASNFGADGYTF. The CDR3 nucleotides are TGTGCCAGTAATTTCGGTGCGGATGGCTACACCTTC.

This clone was recorded only once. The rearrangement joins TRBV5-8 to TRBJ1-6; 11 nucleotides line up with TRBD1. Germline CDR1 reads SGHTS; CDR2 reads YDEGEE. The length of the CDR3 is 16 residues. Germline trimming cut 4 bases from V and 9 bases from J; bases unmatched to any gene: 9. In DNA form, the CDR3 reads TGTGCCAGCAGCCGAAAGGGGACAGGGGGGGTTTCACCCCTCCACTTT. This codes for CASSRKGTGGVSPLHF.

In the case of this clone: Relative to the germline gene, one junction end is altered; a read error may explain this. The chain has TRBV2 and TRBJ2-7; TRBD1 might be the D (5 bases). CDR1 SNHLY and CDR2 FYNNEI come from the germline V gene. The CDR3 has 11 amino acids. CDR3 sequence reads: CVSTGSYEQYF. The CDR3 DNA is TGTGTCAGCACAGGCAGCTACGAGCAGTACTTC.

This chain connects TRBV5-1 to TRBJ1-1; possible D gene TRBD1, 5 bases. CDR1 is SGHRS and CDR2 is YFSETQ in the germline V gene. V lost 0 bases and J lost 11, with 11 bases in between. The CDR3 extends over 12 amino acids. CDR3 sequence: CASSLDRGRAFF. DNA for the CDR3: TGCGCCAGCAGCTTGGACCGGGGGAGGGCTTTCTTT. Based on the CDR3 plus reference TRBV5-1 and TRBJ1-1, the full variable domain is KAGVTQTPRYLIKTRGQQVTLSCSPISGHRSVSWYQQTPGQGLQFLFEYFSETQRNKGNFPGRFSGRQFSNSRSEMNVSTLELGDSALYLCASSLDRGRAFFGQGTRLTVV.

The CDR3 nucleotides read TGTGCCAGCAGCTTCCTCGGGTACGAGCAGTACTTC. This codes for CASSFLGYEQYF. V usage is TRBV7-2 and J usage is TRBJ2-7; D call uncertain. Between the trimmed V and J ends, which lost 3 bases and 4 bases, there was a span of 7 bases. The CDR3 has 12 residues. Germline V gene data show CDR1 as SGHTA and CDR2 as FQGNSA.

The chain joins TRBV5-6 to TRBJ2-3; D is perhaps TRBD1 (6 bases). The CDR3 totals 15 residues. V lost 4 bases and J 3 bases, leaving 15 bases between the germline ends. Germline CDR1 and CDR2: SGHDT and YYEEEE. The CDR3 sequence is CASSQLAQGTDTQYF. CDR3 DNA sequence: TGTGCCAGCAGCCAGCTAGCCCAGGGGACAGATACGCAGTATTTT.

The rearrangement uses TRBV13 and TRBJ1-3; 8 positions match TRBD1. Looked up from germline, CDR1 is PRHDT and CDR2 is FYEKMQ (reference sequence). Trimming removed 4 bases from V and 2 bases from J; junction bases left unmatched: 1. The CDR3 extends over 14 amino acids. The CDR3 here is CASSSQGAGNTIYF. The CDR3 nucleotides read TGTGCCAGCAGCTCACAGGGGGCTGGAAACACCATATATTTT.

Only one count was recorded for this clone. This chain joins TRBV19 and TRBJ1-1; D ambiguous. Trimming took off 4 bases at V and 7 bases at J, with 16 bases between the two ends. In germline, CDR1 is LNHDA, CDR2 SQIVND (reference sequence). This CDR3 is 14 amino acids long. DNA for the CDR3: TGTGCCAGTAGTACCCAGAGTATCGGGGATGAAGCTTTCTTT. This gives the protein CASSTQSIGDEAFF.

The J gene is TRBJ2-7, the V gene TRBV28; the match to TRBD2 covers 8 bases. This CDR3 has 15 residues. The germline V gene has CDR1 MDHEN and CDR2 SYDVKM. Losses at the gene ends were 4 bases for V and 6 bases for J; bases not matched to a gene: 11. The chain's CDR3 is CASSSPGAGGGEQYF. DNA for the CDR3: TGTGCCAGCAGTTCCCCGGGTGCGGGGGGTGGCGAGCAGTACTTC.

The rearrangement links TRBV7-2 to TRBJ2-3, with 7 bases identical to TRBD2. There are 17 residues in the CDR3. CDR1 is SGHTA, CDR2 FQGNSA, per germline. J gave up 4 bases and V 5 bases, and 15 bases lay outside the gene matches. DNA of the CDR3: TGTGCCAGCAGCGACCAGCCAGCGGGAATAGTCTCAGATACGCAGTATTTT. Its protein product is CASSDQPAGIVSDTQYF.

This rearrangement joins TRBV7-2 to TRBJ2-7, with 8 bases identical to TRBD1. With V trimmed by 6 bases and J by 4 bases, 8 bases remained unmatched. The CDR3 covers 14 residues. Germline loops: CDR1 SGHTA, CDR2 FQGNSA. The CDR3 region has the DNA TGTGCCAGCAGACGGGACAGGTCGGCGTACGAGCAGTACTTC. Translated, it gives CASRRDRSAYEQYF.